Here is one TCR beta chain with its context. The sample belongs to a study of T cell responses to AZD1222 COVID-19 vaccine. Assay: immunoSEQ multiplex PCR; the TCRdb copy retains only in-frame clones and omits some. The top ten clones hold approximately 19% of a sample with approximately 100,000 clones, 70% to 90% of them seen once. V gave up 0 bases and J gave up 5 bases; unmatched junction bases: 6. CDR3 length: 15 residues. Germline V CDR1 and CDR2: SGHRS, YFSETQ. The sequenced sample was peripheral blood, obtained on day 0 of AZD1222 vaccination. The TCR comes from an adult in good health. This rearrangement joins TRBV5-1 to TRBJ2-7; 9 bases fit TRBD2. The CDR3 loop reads CASSLEGGGAHEQYF. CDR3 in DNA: TGCGCCAGCAGCTTGGAAGGCGGGGGGGCCCACGAGCAGTACTTC. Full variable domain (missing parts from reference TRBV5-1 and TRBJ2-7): KAGVTQTPRYLIKTRGQQVTLSCSPISGHRSVSWYQQTPGQGLQFLFEYFSETQRNKGNFPGRFSGRQFSNSRSEMNVSTLELGDSALYLCASSLEGGGAHEQYFGPGTRLTVT.